These T cell receptor beta chains were read from a single sample in a study of early T cells in non-severe SARS-CoV-2 infection. In TCRdb, the 5' RACE reads were re-called with MiXCR into one record per CDR3 protein. In the table there are tens of thousands of distinct CDR3 sequences, roughly 5.4% of which are singletons. Sequenced: whole blood. Receptor source: an adult who was a healthcare worker with PCR-confirmed SARS-CoV-2 infection or an uninfected control (not recorded which). Both conserved end residues are part of each CDR3. The order of the fields is V gene, clone size, D gene, J gene, CDR3 DNA, CDR3 protein. D genes are given only for firm matches. Clone sizes are given selectively: once, few, many, or a class where the clone is expanded.

TRBV7-2	many	.	TRBJ2-1	TGTGCCAGCAGCTTAGCGACGTACAATGAGCAGTTCTTC	CASSLATYNEQFF
TRBV7-6	many	TRBD2	TRBJ2-2	TGTGCCAGCAGCCCAGGACTAGCGGGAGTAAGAGGGGAGCTGTTTTTT	CASSPGLAGVRGELFF
TRBV20-1	many	TRBD2	TRBJ2-1	TGCAGTGCCTGGAGAACTAGCGGGAGTTGGATCTACAATGAGCAGTTCTTC	CSAWRTSGSWIYNEQFF
TRBV27	many	TRBD1	TRBJ1-2	TGTGCCAGCAGTTTATCGGGACAGGGCTATGGCTACACCTTC	CASSLSGQGYGYTF
TRBV12-3/TRBV12-4	many	.	TRBJ1-1	TGTGCCAGCATCATTGACAGCGGAGGCACTGAAGCTTTCTTT	CASIIDSGGTEAFF
TRBV7-2	medium-sized	.	TRBJ2-3	TGTGCCAGCAGCTTCTCGTTGGGTACGCAGTATTTT	CASSFSLGTQYF
TRBV3-1	many	TRBD2	TRBJ2-7	TGTGCCAGCAGCCCTAGACGCCTAGCGGGCTACGAGCAGTACTTC	CASSPRRLAGYEQYF
TRBV7-2	many	.	TRBJ1-4	TGTGCCAGCAGCTTGGAGCCAACTGGGGAAAAACTGTTTTTT	CASSLEPTGEKLFF
TRBV6-2/TRBV6-3	many	.	TRBJ2-7	TGTGCCAGCAGCTCCTGGGCGGGAAACGAGCAGTACTTC	CASSSWAGNEQYF
TRBV4-3	many	.	TRBJ1-1	TGCGCCAGCAGCCAAGAGAACACTGAAGCTTTCTTT	CASSQENTEAFF
TRBV18	many	.	TRBJ1-5	TGTGCCAGCTCAAAGGACGGACGGAATCAGCCCCAGCATTTT	CASSKDGRNQPQHF
TRBV5-6	many	.	TRBJ2-1	TGTGCCAGCAGCTTAAAAGGAGCCTACAATGAGCAGTTCTTC	CASSLKGAYNEQFF
TRBV2	many	TRBD2	TRBJ2-1	TGTGCCAGCAGTGGCCCCGGGACTATCCAGGCCTATGAGCAGTTCTTC	CASSGPGTIQAYEQFF
TRBV6-6	many	.	TRBJ1-1	TGTGCCAGCAGAGACGGGGGCCCGCCCCTGAACACTGAAGCTTTCTTT	CASRDGGPPLNTEAFF
TRBV20-1	medium-sized	.	TRBJ1-5	TGCAGTGCTAGACCCCGGGCCTCCAATGCGCGTCAGCCCCAGCATTTT	CSARPRASNARQPQHF
TRBV12-3/TRBV12-4	.	.	TRBJ2-7	TGTGCCAGCAGTTTAGGAATCGAGGGCGAGCAGTACTTC	CASSLGIEGEQYF
TRBV7-2	many	TRBD1	TRBJ2-5	TGTGCCAGCAGCTTAGTGTTAGGACAGGGCGGTGGAGAGACCCAGTACTTC	CASSLVLGQGGGETQYF
TRBV12-3/TRBV12-4	many	.	TRBJ2-7	TGTGCCAGCAGTTTAGGCCAGGGTGGATACGAGCAGTACTTC	CASSLGQGGYEQYF
TRBV19	many	TRBD2	TRBJ2-3	TGTGCCAGTAACGAGGGTAGCGGGAGGAGCACAGATACGCAGTATTTT	CASNEGSGRSTDTQYF
TRBV29-1	many	.	TRBJ2-7	TGCAGCGTTGAAAGCCAGGCCTACGAGCAGTACTTC	CSVESQAYEQYF
TRBV7-3	many	.	TRBJ2-2	TGTGCCAGCAGCGACCCGACCACCGGGGAGCTGTTTTTT	CASSDPTTGELFF
TRBV5-6	.	TRBD1	TRBJ1-2	TGTGCCAGCAGCCTACCGGGACAGAGAGAAGCTAACTATGGCTACACCTTC	CASSLPGQREANYGYTF
TRBV20-1	many	.	TRBJ1-3	TGCAGTGCACCCAAAGCGGGGGGCACTGGAAACACCATATATTTT	CSAPKAGGTGNTIYF
TRBV10-3	many	TRBD1	TRBJ1-4	TGTGCCATCAGTGAGTCAAGACAGGGCAATGAAAAACTGTTTTTT	CAISESRQGNEKLFF
TRBV10-2	.	.	TRBJ2-1	TGCGCCAGCAGTGAGAGCCCTGGAGTGTCGGGGAATGAGCAGTTCTTC	CASSESPGVSGNEQFF
TRBV10-1	many	.	TRBJ1-5	TGCGCCAGCAGTGACCACAGGCGTAGCAATCAGCCCCAGCATTTT	CASSDHRRSNQPQHF
TRBV20-1	many	.	TRBJ1-1	TGCAGTGCTAGTTCTGGGGGCGGCGGCACTGAAGCTTTCTTT	CSASSGGGGTEAFF
TRBV29-1	.	TRBD2	TRBJ2-5	TGCAGCGTTGATCGGGTAGCGGGAGTTTCAGAGACCCAGTACTTC	CSVDRVAGVSETQYF
TRBV27	.	TRBD1	TRBJ1-5	TGTGCCAGCAGTTTATTAGCACCGACAGGGGGCAATCAGCCCCAGCATTTT	CASSLLAPTGGNQPQHF
TRBV4-2	many	.	TRBJ2-7	TGTGCCAGCAGCCAACGTACCCCCGGCCCCTACGAGCAGTACTTC	CASSQRTPGPYEQYF
TRBV5-1	many	.	TRBJ2-1	TGCGCCAGCAGCTCTACGAGCAATGAGCAGTTCTTC	CASSSTSNEQFF
TRBV5-1	many	.	TRBJ1-6	TGCGCCAGCAGCTTGGTATCGGGATATAATTCACCCCTCCACTTT	CASSLVSGYNSPLHF
TRBV27	.	.	TRBJ2-6	TGTGCCAGCAGTCCCCCGCTGACTTTC	CASSPPLTF
TRBV29-1	many	TRBD2	TRBJ2-7	TGCAGCGTACTCATCCTGCGGCTAGCGGGATTTTCTAGCTCCTACGAGCAGTACTTC	CSVLILRLAGFSSSYEQYF
TRBV7-2	few	.	TRBJ1-6	TGTGCCAGCAGCTCTTGGACTAATTCACCCCTCCACTTT	CASSSWTNSPLHF
TRBV7-2	.	.	TRBJ2-5	TGTGCCAGCAGCTTAGCGCCATTCACTCCCGGGGAGACCCAGTACTTC	CASSLAPFTPGETQYF
TRBV11-2	many	.	TRBJ1-3	TGTGCCAGCAGCACTAGACGGATTACTTCTGGAAACACCATATATTTT	CASSTRRITSGNTIYF
TRBV20-1	many	TRBD1	TRBJ1-5	TGCAGTGCAACCGACAGGGCTCAGCCCCAGCATTTT	CSATDRAQPQHF
TRBV20-1	many	.	TRBJ2-1	TGCAGTGCTAGAGATCCAGGCTACGGCGGACTCTACAATGAGCAGTTCTTC	CSARDPGYGGLYNEQFF
TRBV7-9	many	.	TRBJ1-1	TGTGCCAGCAGCTTTTTAGGGGGCACTGAAGCTTTCTTT	CASSFLGGTEAFF
TRBV18	many	.	TRBJ2-7	TGTGCCAGCTCACTCCGACAGTACGAGCAGTACTTC	CASSLRQYEQYF
TRBV27	many	.	TRBJ1-1	TGTGCCAGCAGTTTATTGGAGGACAGAAATCAAGCTTTCTTT	CASSLLEDRNQAFF
TRBV25-1	many	.	TRBJ2-3	TGTGCCAGCAGTGACTTGACGCAGTATTTT	CASSDLTQYF
TRBV29-1	few	.	TRBJ1-1	TGCAGCGTCCGGGGCAGTGAAGCTTTCTTT	CSVRGSEAFF
TRBV28	many	.	TRBJ2-3	TGTGCCAGCAGTTTAGCTGGACGCACCAGGGCCGCAGATACGCAGTATTTT	CASSLAGRTRAADTQYF
TRBV28	medium-sized	.	TRBJ2-7	TGTGCCAGCAGTCGCCCCAGCACAGGGTATCGCGGCGAGCAGTACTTC	CASSRPSTGYRGEQYF
TRBV10-3	many	TRBD1	TRBJ2-7	TGTGCCATCACTCGGGACAGGGGGTACTACGAGCAGTACTTC	CAITRDRGYYEQYF
TRBV4-3	many	.	TRBJ1-6	TGCGCCAGCAGCCAAGATACGTCTCTTAGGGGGAATTCACCCCTCCACTTT	CASSQDTSLRGNSPLHF
TRBV20-1	many	TRBD1	TRBJ1-6	TGCAGTGCTAGAGATCACACAGGGGGCAGGGGTTCACCCCTCCACTTT	CSARDHTGGRGSPLHF
TRBV7-9	many	.	TRBJ2-2	TGTGCCAGCAGCTTAACCGGGGAGCTGTTTTTT	CASSLTGELFF
TRBV4-2	many	TRBD1	TRBJ1-4	TGTGCCAGCCAGATGACAGGGCCGGGCGAAAAACTGTTTTTT	CASQMTGPGEKLFF
TRBV7-6	many	TRBD2	TRBJ2-3	TGTGCCAGCAGCTTTAGCGGGAGGGCCACGGATACGCAGTATTTT	CASSFSGRATDTQYF
TRBV11-1	few	.	TRBJ1-1	TGTGCCAGCAGCCAACAGGGTTGGAGCACTGAAGCTTTCTTT	CASSQQGWSTEAFF
TRBV7-2	many	TRBD2	TRBJ2-7	TGTGCCAGCAGCTTAGAGAGCGGGAGCTCCTACGAGCAGTACTTC	CASSLESGSSYEQYF
TRBV28	many	.	TRBJ2-6	TGTGCCAGCAGTTCCGGGACAGGGGCCAACGTCCTGACTTTC	CASSSGTGANVLTF